This T cell receptor (beta chain) was sequenced for a study of blood T cell repertoires in COVID-19. Study in general: T cells, B-cell-depleted T cells, or PBMCs supplied cDNA or gDNA.

The authors' processing: It was from reference gene primer amplification that nucleated cell counts were estimated. TCRdb's table, derived via immunoSEQ multiplex PCR, lists solely in-frame clones and lacks some. The V and J calls and clone size were taken over from that table, and D and trimming were inferred from the DNA. The sample yields 35,000 to 45,000 clones, about 91% seen once. Trimming removed 0 bases from V and 1 base from J, with 6 bases in between. Germline V lookup: CDR1 SGHRS, CDR2 YFSETQ. The CDR3 spans 14 residues. V is TRBV5-1 and J is TRBJ2-3; tentatively, D is TRBD2 (6 bases). Sequenced material: peripheral blood. The source of this sequence is a human donor in a cohort sampled during active COVID-19. The CDR3 here is CASSLERGTDTQYF. The CDR3 DNA follows: TGCGCCAGCAGCTTGGAGCGGGGCACAGATACGCAGTATTTT.